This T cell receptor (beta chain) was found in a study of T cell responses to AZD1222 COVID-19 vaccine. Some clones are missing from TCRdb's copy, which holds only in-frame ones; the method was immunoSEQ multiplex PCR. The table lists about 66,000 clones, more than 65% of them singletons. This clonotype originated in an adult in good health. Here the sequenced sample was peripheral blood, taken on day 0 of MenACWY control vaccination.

The CDR3 DNA reads as TGTGCCAGCAGTTCTACAATACAGGGGGCGAACACCGGGGAGCTGTTTTTT. It is translated as CASSSTIQGANTGELFF. This chain links TRBV2 with TRBJ2-2, with 8 bases lining up with TRBD1. The V gene's germline CDR1 is SNHLY and CDR2 FYNNEI. The CDR3 sequence is 17 residues long. V lost 5 bases, J lost 0 bases, and 8 bases stayed unmatched.